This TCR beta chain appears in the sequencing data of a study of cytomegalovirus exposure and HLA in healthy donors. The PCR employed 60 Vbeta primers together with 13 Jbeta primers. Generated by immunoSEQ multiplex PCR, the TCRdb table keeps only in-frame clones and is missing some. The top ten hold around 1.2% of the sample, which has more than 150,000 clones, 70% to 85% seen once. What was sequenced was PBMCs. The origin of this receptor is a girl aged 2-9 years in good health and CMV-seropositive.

CDR3 region: CASKDWDRNTGELFF. The CDR3 DNA reads TGTGCCAGCAAAGACTGGGACAGGAACACCGGGGAGCTGTTTTTT. The genes are TRBV27 and TRBJ2-2, with 7 bases that match TRBD1. There are 15 residues in the CDR3. V lost 7 bases and J lost 1; bases outside the gene matches: 6. Germline CDR1 is MNHEY and CDR2 is SMNVEV (reference sequence).